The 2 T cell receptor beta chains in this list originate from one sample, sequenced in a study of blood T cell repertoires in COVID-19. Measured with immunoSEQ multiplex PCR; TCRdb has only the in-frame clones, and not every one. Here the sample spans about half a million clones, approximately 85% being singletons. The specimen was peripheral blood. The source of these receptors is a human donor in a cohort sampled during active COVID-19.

This chain's CDR3 is CASSEESGGTDTQYF. The CDR3 nucleotides read TGTGCCAGCAGTGAAGAAAGCGGAGGCACAGATACGCAGTATTTT. The chain combines TRBV2 with TRBJ2-3; D may be TRBD2 (5 bases). CDR3 length equals 15 residues. The germline V gene encodes CDR1 SNHLY and CDR2 FYNNEI. With 1 base removed from V and 1 base from J, the gap between germline ends came to 9 bases.

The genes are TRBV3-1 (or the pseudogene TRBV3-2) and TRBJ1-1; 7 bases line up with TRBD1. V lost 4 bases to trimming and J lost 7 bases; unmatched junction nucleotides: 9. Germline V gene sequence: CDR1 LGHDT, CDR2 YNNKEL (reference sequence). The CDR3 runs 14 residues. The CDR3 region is CASSPSDRANEAFF. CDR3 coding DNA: TGTGCCAGCAGCCCCTCCGACAGGGCAAATGAAGCTTTCTTT.